This TCR beta chain was recorded in a study of metastatic and nonmetastatic thyroid tumors. TCRdb re-clonotyped the PCR reads via MiXCR. The profile shows 75,000 to 95,000 clones, 12% of them singletons. This clone showed up many times. No treatment of any kind had been given to any patient before thyroid surgery. The receptor comes from a female donor with papillary thyroid cancer or a benign thyroid nodule (not recorded which). Some clones in this sample may be carry-over from other donors' samples. Sequencing was carried out using blood.

In DNA form, the CDR3 reads TGTGCCACCAGGCCCCCTGACAGCTTTCAGTACTTC. The encoded protein is CATRPPDSFQYF. The chain links TRBV24-1 to TRBJ2-4; D is possibly TRBD1 (5 bases). This CDR3 is built from 12 residues. V lost 7 bases, J lost 11 bases, and 14 bases lay in between. CDR1 and CDR2 (germline): KGHDR, SFDVKD.